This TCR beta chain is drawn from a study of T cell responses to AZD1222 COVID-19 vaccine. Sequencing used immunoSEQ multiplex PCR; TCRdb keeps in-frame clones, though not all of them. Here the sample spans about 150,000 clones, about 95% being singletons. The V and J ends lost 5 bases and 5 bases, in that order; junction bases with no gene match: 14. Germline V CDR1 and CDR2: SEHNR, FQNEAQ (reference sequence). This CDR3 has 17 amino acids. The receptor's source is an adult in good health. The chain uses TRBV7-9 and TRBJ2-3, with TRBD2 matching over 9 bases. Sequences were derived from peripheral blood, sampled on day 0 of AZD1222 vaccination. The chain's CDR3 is CASSPRNGRGGRDTQYF. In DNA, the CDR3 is TGTGCCAGCAGCCCACGAAACGGGCGGGGGGGCCGAGATACGCAGTATTTT. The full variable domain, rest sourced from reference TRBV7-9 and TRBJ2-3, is DTGVSQNPRHKITKRGQNVTFRCDPISEHNRLYWYRQTLGQGPEFLTYFQNEAQLEKSRLLSDRFSAERPKGSFSTLEIQRTEQGDSAMYLCASSPRNGRGGRDTQYFGPGTRLTVL.